The 15 T cell receptor beta chains below were found in one sample sequenced in a study of Ad26.COV2.S vaccination and SARS-CoV-2 variants. Treatment reported: roughly 19 received Ad26.COV2.S at low or high dose, single or two shots; 5 received placebo; per-sample allocation not given. Following the first vaccine or placebo injection, samples were taken on day 63. Measured with immunoSEQ multiplex PCR; TCRdb has only the in-frame clones, and not every one. The sample yields 350,000 to 450,000 clones, about 90% seen once. Sample: peripheral blood, taken in a trial of Ad26.COV2.S vaccine versus placebo. These receptors came from a person aged 18 to 59 who received the Ad26.COV2.S COVID-19 vaccine or a placebo.

V usage is TRBV7-2 and J usage is TRBJ2-3; no reliable D call. The CDR3 is 12 amino acids. Trimming pared 3 bases from V and 5 bases from J, leaving 6 bases between. Germline CDR1 and CDR2: SGHTA and FQGNSA. The CDR3 DNA follows: TGTGCCAGCAGCTTCTACCTAGATACGCAGTATTTT. It is translated as CASSFYLDTQYF.

The chain has TRBV25-1 and TRBJ1-1; possibly TRBD1 for D (5 bases). This CDR3 has 14 amino acids. V dropped 2 bases and J dropped 2 bases, with 9 bases sitting between them. CDR1 and CDR2 (germline): MGHDK, SYGVNS. This chain's CDR3 is CASSEGHTNTEAFF. In DNA, the CDR3 is TGTGCCAGCAGTGAAGGACATACCAACACTGAAGCTTTCTTT.

V and J are TRBV6-5 and TRBJ1-2; TRBD1 agrees at 8 bases. The germline V gene encodes CDR1 MNHEY and CDR2 SVGAGI. Germline trimming cut 6 bases from V and 3 bases from J; bases unmatched to any gene: 9. The CDR3 runs to 15 residues. CDR3 coding DNA: TGTGCCAGCAGGACCCCAGGGGGCGCTGACTATGGCTACACCTTC. Translated: CASRTPGGADYGYTF.

This clone was seen only once. The chain employs TRBV18 and TRBJ2-7, with 16 bases identical to TRBD2. CDR1 is KGHSH, CDR2 LQKENI, per germline. V was pared by 3 bases and J by 2 bases, with 4 bases of the junction left unmatched. This CDR3 region has 17 residues. As DNA, the CDR3 is TGTGCCAGCTCACCCGAAGGGACTAGCGGGGGGGCCTACGAGCAGTACTTC. Protein: CASSPEGTSGGAYEQYF.

The V gene is TRBV10-3, the J gene TRBJ2-7; 9 nucleotides line up with TRBD1. Trimming took 5 bases from V and 3 from J; bases not matched to a gene: 5. This CDR3 has 14 amino acids. The V gene's germline CDR1 is ENHRY and CDR2 SYGVKD. CDR3 amino acids: CAISQTGQGYEQYF. CDR3 nucleotide sequence: TGTGCCATCAGTCAAACGGGACAGGGCTACGAGCAGTACTTC.

The chain recombines TRBV2 with TRBJ1-2; 9 bases map to TRBD1. The ends lost 10 bases at V and 8 bases at J; junction bases unmatched: 14. There are 14 residues in the CDR3. Germline CDR1 is SNHLY and CDR2 is FYNNEI. The CDR3, as DNA: TGTGCCAACGGGGACAGGGAGCAGCTAGAAGGCTACACCTTC. Protein: CANGDREQLEGYTF.

The chain has TRBV18 and TRBJ1-3; possibly TRBD1 for D (6 bases). The CDR3 totals 16 residues. The V gene lost 2 bases and the J gene lost 2 bases, with 13 bases spanning the gap. Germline assignment: CDR1 KGHSH and CDR2 LQKENI. CDR3 coding DNA: TGTGCCAGCTCACCAGGTCGAACAGGGCCTGGAAACACCATATATTTT. This gives the protein CASSPGRTGPGNTIYF.

The chain carries TRBV25-1 and TRBJ2-1; D possibly corresponds to TRBD1 (5 bases). The CDR3 length is 13 residues. Germline loops: CDR1 MGHDK, CDR2 SYGVNS. Deletions cut 3 bases from V and 7 bases from J, with 10 bases between. CDR3 nucleotide sequence: TGTGCCAGCAGTGATTGGGCAGGGAATGAGCAGTTCTTC. Translating it yields CASSDWAGNEQFF.

V gene TRBV27 combines with J gene TRBJ2-3, with D possibly TRBD1 on 6 matching bases. The CDR3 is 15 amino acids. CDR1 and CDR2 (germline): MNHEY, SMNVEV (reference sequence). V was trimmed by 7 bases and J by 3 bases, leaving 17 bases between them. The CDR3 DNA is TGTGCCAGCACAAAAACAGGGCGCATTACAGATACGCAGTATTTT. Translation gives CASTKTGRITDTQYF.

The gene calls are TRBV7-9 and TRBJ1-2; TRBD1 matches at 11 bases. From germline, CDR1 is SEHNR and CDR2 FQNEAQ (reference sequence). J gave up 4 bases and V 1 base, and 8 bases lay outside the gene matches. The CDR3 contains 17 residues. CDR3 sequence: CASSLEGTGGDFYGYTF. The CDR3, as DNA: TGTGCCAGCAGCTTAGAAGGGACAGGGGGAGATTTCTATGGCTACACCTTC. Full variable domain (rest looked up from reference TRBV7-9 and TRBJ1-2): DTGVSQNPRHKITKRGQNVTFRCDPISEHNRLYWYRQTLGQGPEFLTYFQNEAQLEKSRLLSDRFSAERPKGSFSTLEIQRTEQGDSAMYLCASSLEGTGGDFYGYTFGSGTRLTVV.

V and J are TRBV7-9 and TRBJ1-1; D is perhaps TRBD1 (5 bases). This CDR3 has 14 residues. V was shortened by 1 base and J by 1 base, with 7 bases between the two germline ends. Germline loops: CDR1 SEHNR, CDR2 FQNEAQ (reference sequence). The CDR3 coding sequence is TGTGCCAGCAGCTTAGTCACAGGGAACACTGAAGCTTTCTTT. It yields the protein CASSLVTGNTEAFF.

The chain carries TRBV19 and TRBJ2-3; TRBD2 might be the D (5 bases). V was clipped by 5 bases and J by 0 bases, with 12 bases between them. Germline CDR1 reads LNHDA; CDR2 reads SQIVND (reference sequence). The CDR3 is made up of 15 amino acids. The CDR3 nucleotides are TGTGCCAGTAGTGGTGAGGGCCCTAGCACAGATACGCAGTATTTT. Protein product: CASSGEGPSTDTQYF.

This chain uses TRBV6-2 or TRBV6-3 with TRBJ1-2; D remains ambiguous. Trimming cost V 1 base and J 8 bases, with 14 bases left between them. This CDR3 region has 14 residues. CDR1 and CDR2 (germline): MNHEY, SVGEGT. The CDR3 spells CASSYYSGVGGYTF. CDR3 nucleotide sequence: TGTGCCAGCAGTTACTATTCAGGAGTCGGAGGCTACACCTTC.

The chain has TRBV2 and TRBJ2-5, with TRBD1 identical over 10 bases. The germline V gene has CDR1 SNHLY and CDR2 FYNNEI. V lost 7 bases, J lost 5 bases, and 7 bases stayed unmatched. The CDR3 contains 14 residues. Here the CDR3 reads CASTRQGAGETQYF. Here the CDR3 DNA reads TGTGCCAGCACCAGACAGGGGGCTGGGGAGACCCAGTACTTC.

The V and J genes are TRBV7-9 and TRBJ2-5, with 12 nucleotides matching TRBD2. Germline V lookup: CDR1 SEHNR, CDR2 FQNEAQ (reference sequence). The CDR3 totals 14 residues. V shed 5 bases and J 5 bases; nucleotides not matched to a gene: 3. CDR3 sequence (DNA): TGTGCCAGCAGCAAAGGGACTAGCGGGGAGACCCAGTACTTC. It codes for CASSKGTSGETQYF.